This TCR beta chain was sequenced during a study of synovial regulatory T cells in juvenile arthritis. Overall study results and limits: Synovial Tregs shared more CDR3 sequences with iaTregs than other blood Tregs.

The CDR3 is 14 amino acids. The DNA sequence is not available. The V gene's germline CDR1 is LNHDA and CDR2 SQIVND (reference sequence). Some clones are missing from TCRdb's copy, which holds only in-frame ones; the method was immunoSEQ multiplex PCR. The sample totals 10,000 or so clones. Of note for this clone: Its antigen is undetermined.

Median disease duration was about seven years, range 0.2-19.1. This receptor was taken from a donor between 2 and 29 years old with juvenile idiopathic arthritis. This chain uses TRBV19 with TRBJ2-2; TCRdb's assignment of TRBD1 cannot be checked, as there is no DNA. Source material: Treg cells from blood. Subset indicated: remaining (HLA-DR-negative) circulating blood Treg cells. CDR3 loop: CASRRGRDTGELFF.